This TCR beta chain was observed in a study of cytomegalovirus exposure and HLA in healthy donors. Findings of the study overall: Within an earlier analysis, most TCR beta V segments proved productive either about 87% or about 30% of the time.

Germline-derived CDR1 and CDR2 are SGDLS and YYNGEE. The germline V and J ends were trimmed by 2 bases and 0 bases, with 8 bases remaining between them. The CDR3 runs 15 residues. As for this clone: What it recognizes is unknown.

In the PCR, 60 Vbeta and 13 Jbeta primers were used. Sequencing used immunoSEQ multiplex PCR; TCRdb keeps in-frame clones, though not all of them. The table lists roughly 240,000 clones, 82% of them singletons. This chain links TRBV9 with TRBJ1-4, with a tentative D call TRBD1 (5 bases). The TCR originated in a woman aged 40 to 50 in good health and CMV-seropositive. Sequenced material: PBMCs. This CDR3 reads CASSVSGTTNEKLFF. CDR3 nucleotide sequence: TGTGCCAGCAGCGTCTCAGGGACAACTAATGAAAAACTGTTTTTT.